The source of this T cell receptor beta chain is a study of shared clonotypes between healthy human individuals. The data were produced by immunoSEQ multiplex PCR, yet TCRdb's version contains in-frame clones alone and is incomplete. This sample carries 330,000 or so clones, around two thirds of them seen once, and the ten largest clones take about 9.3%. Study-level points and caveats: Represented diversity, genetic and exposure-history alike, was limited by few donors. Generally, naive subsets (rather than memory subsets) showed larger estimated richness. Roughly 5% of naive CD4 clonotypes were shared across a few donors.

Germline CDR1 and CDR2: LGHNA and YSLEER. CDR3 size: 15 residues. Trimming cost V 0 bases and J 0 bases, with 6 bases left between them. A few counts support this clone. Its antigen is as yet unknown. V gene TRBV4-3 combines with J gene TRBJ2-1; D remains unclear. The specimen was memory CD4+ T cells sorted from blood. Subset specified: CD45RA-negative fraction. The receptor was derived from a man aged 25-40 years in good health. CDR3 DNA sequence: TGCGCCAGCAGCCAAGAGCCCTACTCCTACAATGAGCAGTTCTTC. Protein: CASSQEPYSYNEQFF.